This passage covers 18 T cell receptor beta chains from one sample sequenced in a study of blood T cell repertoires in COVID-19. Sequenced by immunoSEQ multiplex PCR; TCRdb stores in-frame clones only, minus some. The profile shows some 110,000 clones, around 74% of them singletons. Material for sequencing was peripheral blood. The receptors stem from a woman aged 65 to 85 with acute or convalescent COVID-19.

The V gene is TRBV2, the J gene TRBJ1-4; D gene unclear. From germline, CDR1 is SNHLY and CDR2 FYNNEI. V gave up 6 bases and J gave up 0 bases, with 8 bases separating them. The CDR3 totals 14 residues. The CDR3 here is CASRVAATNEKLFF. The CDR3 coding sequence is TGTGCCAGCAGGGTGGCAGCAACTAATGAAAAACTGTTTTTT.

This chain joins TRBV15 and TRBJ1-4, with 11 bases that match TRBD1. With 0 bases clipped from V and 6 bases from J, the junction kept 6 bases outside the gene matches. CDR3 length equals 17 residues. The germline CDR1 and CDR2 sequences are LNHNV and YYDKDF (reference sequence). CDR3 in amino acids: CATSRDIMDRGHEKLFF. The CDR3 DNA sequence: TGTGCCACCAGCAGAGATATAATGGACAGGGGGCATGAAAAACTGTTTTTT.

The V and J genes are TRBV19 and TRBJ1-4, with D perhaps TRBD1 (6 bases). Germline loops: CDR1 LNHDA, CDR2 SQIVND (reference sequence). The CDR3 runs to 15 residues. V gave up 4 bases and J gave up 8 bases, with 17 bases separating them. CDR3 nucleotides: TGTGCCAGTAGTACCTCAACAGGGCAGGGCGAAAAACTGTTTTTT. Its translation: CASSTSTGQGEKLFF.

The gene calls are TRBV3-1 (or the pseudogene TRBV3-2) and TRBJ1-5; 12 bases align to TRBD1. The length of the CDR3 is 17 residues. V was pared by 3 bases and J by 6 bases, with 9 bases of the junction left unmatched. Germline assignment: CDR1 LGHDT and CDR2 YNNKEL (reference sequence). Written as DNA, the CDR3 is TGTGCCAGCAGCCAGGGACAGGGGGCCGTCTCGGGTCAGCCCCAGCATTTT. Its protein product is CASSQGQGAVSGQPQHF.

The chain combines TRBV5-4 with TRBJ2-1; weak D call: TRBD2 (5 bases). Germline CDR1 is SGHNT and CDR2 is YYREEE (reference sequence). The CDR3 totals 12 residues. Deletions cut 5 bases from V and 9 bases from J, with 12 bases between. The CDR3 here is CASSQGEGEQFF. In nucleotides, the CDR3 is TGTGCCAGCAGTCAAGGTGAGGGTGAGCAGTTCTTC.

The V and J genes are TRBV7-8 and TRBJ1-4, with a possible D match to TRBD1 (5 bases). Looked up from germline, CDR1 is SGHVS and CDR2 is FQNEAQ. V was clipped by 5 bases and J by 4 bases, with 17 bases between them. The CDR3 is 16 residues long. The CDR3 coding sequence is TGTGCCAGCAGCCCGATTATGGGGAGGGGTAATGAAAAACTGTTTTTT. Protein product: CASSPIMGRGNEKLFF.

The V gene is TRBV5-1, the J gene TRBJ1-3; TRBD1 aligns across 7 bases. Germline CDR1 SGHRS, CDR2 YFSETQ. Trimming cost V 5 bases and J 2 bases; bases outside gene matches: 7. The CDR3 has 15 amino acids. CDR3 amino acids: CASSLLTGAGNTIYF. For the CDR3, the DNA is TGCGCCAGCAGTCTACTCACAGGGGCTGGAAACACCATATATTTT. Complete variable domain (other parts from reference TRBV5-1 and TRBJ1-3): KAGVTQTPRYLIKTRGQQVTLSCSPISGHRSVSWYQQTPGQGLQFLFEYFSETQRNKGNFPGRFSGRQFSNSRSEMNVSTLELGDSALYLCASSLLTGAGNTIYFGEGSWLTVV.

V gene TRBV5-6 combines with J gene TRBJ1-2; a weak D match, TRBD1 (6 bases). The CDR3 has 14 residues. From germline, CDR1 is SGHDT and CDR2 YYEEEE. V was pared by 6 bases and J by 4 bases, with 16 bases between. The CDR3 loop is CASTYPGQPYGYTF. The DNA for the CDR3 is TGTGCCAGCACCTATCCGGGACAACCCTATGGCTACACCTTC.

The rearrangement links TRBV18 to TRBJ2-7, with 10 bases matching TRBD1. The germline gives CDR1 KGHSH, CDR2 LQKENI. CDR3 length: 15 residues. Losses at the gene ends were 0 bases for V and 5 bases for J; bases not matched to a gene: 4. CDR3 loop: CASSPPGTGVHEQYF. CDR3 DNA: TGTGCCAGCTCACCACCGGGGACAGGGGTCCACGAGCAGTACTTC.

This chain joins TRBV7-8 and TRBJ1-1, with 8 bases lining up with TRBD1. The CDR3 sequence is 17 residues long. CDR1 and CDR2 from the germline V gene are SGHVS and FQNEAQ. Germline trimming cut 1 base from V and 2 bases from J; bases unmatched to any gene: 9. The CDR3 loop reads CASSLEGDRLVNTEAFF. The CDR3 DNA reads as TGTGCCAGCAGCTTAGAAGGGGACAGGCTAGTAAACACTGAAGCTTTCTTT.

V gene TRBV27 combines with J gene TRBJ2-3; D unclear. Germline V CDR1 and CDR2: MNHEY, SMNVEV (reference sequence). This CDR3 spans 13 amino acids. Between the trimmed V and J ends, which lost 7 bases and 2 bases, there was a span of 10 bases. The chain's CDR3 is CASTKRSTDTQYF. Written as DNA, the CDR3 is TGTGCCAGCACAAAACGGTCCACAGATACGCAGTATTTT.

The chain joins TRBV7-2 to TRBJ1-5; TRBD1 matches 10 bases. Germline V gives CDR1 SGHTA, CDR2 FQGNSA. Trimming removed 5 bases from V and 2 bases from J; junction bases left unmatched: 12. This CDR3 is 18 amino acids long. CDR3 nucleotides: TGTGCCAGCAGCGTTAACCCGGGACAGGGGTTAGGCAATCAGCCCCAGCATTTT. It encodes CASSVNPGQGLGNQPQHF.

This clone was seen more than once but under ten times. This chain uses TRBV10-3 with TRBJ1-6; possible D gene TRBD1, 5 bases. CDR1 is ENHRY, CDR2 SYGVKD, per germline. Trimming removed 4 bases at V and 4 bases at J, with 20 bases between. CDR3 size: 18 residues. The CDR3 here is CAISGGLFGVGYNSPLHF. The CDR3 DNA sequence: TGTGCCATCAGTGGGGGCCTTTTTGGGGTCGGGTATAATTCACCCCTCCACTTT.

V usage is TRBV5-6 and J usage is TRBJ2-7; TRBD2 matches at 8 bases. This CDR3 region has 14 residues. With 0 bases clipped from V and 3 bases from J, the junction kept 2 bases outside the gene matches. Per the germline V gene, CDR1 is SGHDT and CDR2 is YYEEEE. CDR3 sequence: CASSLDRGGYEQYF. CDR3 bases: TGTGCCAGCAGCTTGGACCGGGGGGGCTACGAGCAGTACTTC.

This chain joins TRBV18 and TRBJ2-7; TRBD1 aligns across 9 bases. Looked up from germline, CDR1 is KGHSH and CDR2 is LQKENI. Trimming removed 6 bases from V and 2 bases from J; junction bases left unmatched: 5. The CDR3 covers 14 residues. The CDR3 DNA is TGTGCCAGCTCGCAGGGACAGGGACCCTACGAGCAGTACTTC. Translating gives CASSQGQGPYEQYF.

The gene calls are TRBV10-3 and TRBJ1-2; TRBD1 is a possible D gene (5 bases). The germline V gene encodes CDR1 ENHRY and CDR2 SYGVKD. V shed 2 bases and J shed 0 bases, with 7 bases lying between them. CDR3 length: 14 amino acids. CDR3 amino acids: CAISETGPNYGYTF. In DNA, the CDR3 is TGTGCCATCAGTGAGACAGGACCTAACTATGGCTACACCTTC.

This rearrangement joins TRBV7-7 to TRBJ1-2; TRBD1 matches 10 bases. Germline CDR1 is SSHAT and CDR2 is FNYEAQ (reference sequence). The CDR3 is made up of 17 amino acids. Trimming took 2 bases from V and 6 from J; bases not matched to a gene: 12. Here the CDR3 reads CASSLRDRGPSKDGYTF. CDR3 sequence (DNA): TGTGCCAGCAGCTTACGGGACAGGGGACCGTCGAAGGATGGCTACACCTTC.

About this clone itself: One base away lies a much larger clone, so this may be a sequencing read error. The V call is TRBV4-3, the J call TRBJ1-2; TRBD1 is a possible D gene (6 bases). Germline CDR1 LGHNA, CDR2 YSLEER. The CDR3 length is 15 residues. The CDR3 protein is CANSPGQGPNYGYTF. For the CDR3, the DNA is TGCGCCAACAGCCCCGGTCAGGGGCCTAACTATGGCTACACCTTC.